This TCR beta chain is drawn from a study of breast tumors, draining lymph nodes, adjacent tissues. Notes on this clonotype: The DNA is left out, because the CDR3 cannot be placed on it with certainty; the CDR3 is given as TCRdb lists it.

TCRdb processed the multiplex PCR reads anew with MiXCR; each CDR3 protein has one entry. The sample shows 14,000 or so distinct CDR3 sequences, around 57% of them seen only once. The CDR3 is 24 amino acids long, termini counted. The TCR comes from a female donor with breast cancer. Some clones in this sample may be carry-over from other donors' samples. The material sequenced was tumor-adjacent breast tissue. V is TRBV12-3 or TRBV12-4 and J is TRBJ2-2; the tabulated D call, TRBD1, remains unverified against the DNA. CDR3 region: CASSLDRAPNYGYTFGSGTGELFF.